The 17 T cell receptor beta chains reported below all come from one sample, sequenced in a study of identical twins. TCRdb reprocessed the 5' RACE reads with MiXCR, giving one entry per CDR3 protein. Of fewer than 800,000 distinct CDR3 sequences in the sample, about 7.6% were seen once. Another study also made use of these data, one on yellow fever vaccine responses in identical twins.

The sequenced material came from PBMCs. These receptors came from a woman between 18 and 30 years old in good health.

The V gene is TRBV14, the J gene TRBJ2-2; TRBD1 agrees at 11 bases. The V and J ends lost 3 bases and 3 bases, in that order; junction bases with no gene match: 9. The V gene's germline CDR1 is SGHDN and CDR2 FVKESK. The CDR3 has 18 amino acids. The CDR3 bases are TGTGCCAGCAGCCATGTCCCGGGACAGGGGGTTTACACCGGGGAGCTGTTTTTT. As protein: CASSHVPGQGVYTGELFF.

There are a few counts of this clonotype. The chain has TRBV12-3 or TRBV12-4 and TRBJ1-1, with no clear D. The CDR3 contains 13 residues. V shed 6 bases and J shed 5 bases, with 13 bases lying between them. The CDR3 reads CASSLFALTEAFF. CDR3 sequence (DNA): TGTGCCAGCAGCCTTTTTGCTTTGACTGAAGCTTTCTTT.

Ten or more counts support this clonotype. The CDR3 bases are TGCGCCAGCACCCAGGCCGTGGCGAACACTGAAGCTTTCTTT. Protein sequence: CASTQAVANTEAFF. This chain connects TRBV5-1 to TRBJ1-1; D remains unclear. The germline gives CDR1 SGHRS, CDR2 YFSETQ. CDR3 length: 14 amino acids. Trimming pared 6 bases from V and 1 base from J, leaving 13 bases between.

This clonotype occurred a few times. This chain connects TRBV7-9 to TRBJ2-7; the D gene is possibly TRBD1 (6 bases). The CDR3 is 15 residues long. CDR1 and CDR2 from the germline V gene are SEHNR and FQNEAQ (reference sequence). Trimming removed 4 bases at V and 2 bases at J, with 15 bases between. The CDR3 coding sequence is TGTGCCAGCAGCTCATACCGGGACACCGCCTACGAGCAGTACTTC. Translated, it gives CASSSYRDTAYEQYF.

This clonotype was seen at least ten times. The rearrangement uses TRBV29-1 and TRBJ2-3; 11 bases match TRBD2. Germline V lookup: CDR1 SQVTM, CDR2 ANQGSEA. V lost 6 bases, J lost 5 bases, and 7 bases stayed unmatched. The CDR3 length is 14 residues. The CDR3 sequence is CSVELAGGGDTQYF. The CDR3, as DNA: TGCAGCGTCGAGCTAGCGGGAGGAGGAGATACGCAGTATTTT.

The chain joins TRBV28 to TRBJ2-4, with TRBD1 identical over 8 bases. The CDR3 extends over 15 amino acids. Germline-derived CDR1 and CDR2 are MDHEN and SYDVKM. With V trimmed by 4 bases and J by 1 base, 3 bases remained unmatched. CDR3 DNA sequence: TGTGCCAGCAGTTCGACAGGGGCGGCCAAAAACATTCAGTACTTC. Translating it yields CASSSTGAAKNIQYF.

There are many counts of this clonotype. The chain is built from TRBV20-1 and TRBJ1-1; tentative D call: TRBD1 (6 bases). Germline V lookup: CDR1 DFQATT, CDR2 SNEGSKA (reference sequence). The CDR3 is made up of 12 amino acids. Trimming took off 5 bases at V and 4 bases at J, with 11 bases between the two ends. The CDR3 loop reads CSARGGSTEAFF. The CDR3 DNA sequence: TGCAGTGCTCGGGGGGGCAGCACTGAAGCTTTCTTT.

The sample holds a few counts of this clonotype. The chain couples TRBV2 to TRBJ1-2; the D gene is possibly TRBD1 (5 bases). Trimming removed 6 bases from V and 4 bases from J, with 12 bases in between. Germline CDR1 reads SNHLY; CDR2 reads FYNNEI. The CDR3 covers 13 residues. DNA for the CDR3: TGTGCCAGCAGGGGGGTGACCTTCTATGGCTACACCTTC. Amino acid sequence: CASRGVTFYGYTF.

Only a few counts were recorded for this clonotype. This CDR3 is CSASRTKLGETQYF. The DNA of the CDR3 is TGCAGTGCTAGTCGAACGAAGCTCGGAGAGACCCAGTACTTC. This chain connects TRBV20-1 to TRBJ2-5, with unresolved D. The germline V gene encodes CDR1 DFQATT and CDR2 SNEGSKA (reference sequence). V lost 3 bases and J 4 bases, leaving 15 bases between the germline ends. The CDR3 contains 14 residues.

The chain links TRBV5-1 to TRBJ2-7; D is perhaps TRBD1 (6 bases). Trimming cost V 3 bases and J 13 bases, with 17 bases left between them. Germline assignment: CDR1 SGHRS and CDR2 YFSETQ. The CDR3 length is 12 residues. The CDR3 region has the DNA TGCGCCAGCAGCTCCTCCCCAGGGGTACACTACGTC. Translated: CASSSSPGVHYV.

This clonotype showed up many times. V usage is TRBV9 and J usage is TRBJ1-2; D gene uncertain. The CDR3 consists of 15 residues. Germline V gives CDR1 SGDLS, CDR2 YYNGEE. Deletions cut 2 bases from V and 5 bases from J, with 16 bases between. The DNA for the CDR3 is TGTGCCAGCAGCGTGGACGGACTTAACGAATATGGCTACACCTTC. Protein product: CASSVDGLNEYGYTF.

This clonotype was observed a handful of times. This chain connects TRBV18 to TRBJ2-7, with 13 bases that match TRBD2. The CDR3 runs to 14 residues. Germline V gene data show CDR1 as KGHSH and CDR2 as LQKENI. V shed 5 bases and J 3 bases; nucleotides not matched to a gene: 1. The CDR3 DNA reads TGTGCCAGCTCAGGACTAGCGGGGGACTACGAGCAGTACTTC. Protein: CASSGLAGDYEQYF. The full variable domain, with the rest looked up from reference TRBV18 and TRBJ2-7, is NAGVMQNPRHLVRRRGQEARLRCSPMKGHSHVYWYRQLPEEGLKFMVYLQKENIIDESGMPKERFSAEFPKEGPSILRIQQVVRGDSAAYFCASSGLAGDYEQYFGPGTRLTVT.

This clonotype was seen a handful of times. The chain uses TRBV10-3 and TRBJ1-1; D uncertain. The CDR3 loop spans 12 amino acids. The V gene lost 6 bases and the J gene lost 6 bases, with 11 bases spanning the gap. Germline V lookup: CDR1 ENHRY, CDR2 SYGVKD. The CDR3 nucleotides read TGTGCCATCAGAGAACCCGGGTCTGAAGCTTTCTTT. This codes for CAIREPGSEAFF.

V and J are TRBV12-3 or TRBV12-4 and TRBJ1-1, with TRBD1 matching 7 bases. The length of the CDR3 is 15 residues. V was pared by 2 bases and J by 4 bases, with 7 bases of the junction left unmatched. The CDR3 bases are TGTGCCAGCAGTTTAATTTTAGGGGGCAGCACTGAAGCTTTCTTT. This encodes CASSLILGGSTEAFF.

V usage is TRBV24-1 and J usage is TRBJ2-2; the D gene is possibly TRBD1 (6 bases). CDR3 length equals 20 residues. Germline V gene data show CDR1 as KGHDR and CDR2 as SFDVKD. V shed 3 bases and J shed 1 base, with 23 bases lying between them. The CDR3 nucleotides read TGTGCCACCAGTGATCCCCATTGGGGCAGGGGAGAAAAGAACACCGGGGAGCTGTTTTTT. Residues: CATSDPHWGRGEKNTGELFF.

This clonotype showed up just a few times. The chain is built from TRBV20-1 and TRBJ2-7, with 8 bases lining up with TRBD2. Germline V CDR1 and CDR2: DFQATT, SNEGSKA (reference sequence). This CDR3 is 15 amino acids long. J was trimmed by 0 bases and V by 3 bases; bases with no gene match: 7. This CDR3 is CSASIPSGYSYEQYF. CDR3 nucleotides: TGCAGTGCTAGTATACCTAGCGGGTACTCCTACGAGCAGTACTTC.

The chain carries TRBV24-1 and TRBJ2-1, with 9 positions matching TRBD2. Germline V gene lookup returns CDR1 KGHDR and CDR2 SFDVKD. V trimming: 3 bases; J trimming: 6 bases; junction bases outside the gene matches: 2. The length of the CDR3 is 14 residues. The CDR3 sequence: CATSDGTSSNEQFF. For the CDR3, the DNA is TGTGCCACCAGTGATGGGACTAGCTCCAATGAGCAGTTCTTC.